The table lists the clone carrying this TCR beta chain with a few counts. Using immunoSEQ multiplex PCR, the repertoire was profiled, and TCRdb retains in-frame clones only, with some absent. The table has some 120,000 clones, around 81% seen once. The data were taken from a study of radiation and T cells in renal cell carcinoma. Trimming took 2 bases from V and 2 from J, leaving 13 bases between them. CDR3 size: 15 residues. Germline V lookup: CDR1 MNHEY, CDR2 SVGAGI. Time point meaning: blood 2 weeks post-SBRT. Treatment reported: 15 Gy SBRT to primary tumor, nephrectomy 4 weeks later. The tumor was a clear cell renal cell carcinoma.

This clonotype originated in a man aged 50 to 60 with renal cell carcinoma. The starting material was blood, obtained from a patient whose treatment included radiotherapy and nephrectomy. The V call is TRBV6-5, the J call TRBJ2-7; possible D gene TRBD2, 5 bases. The CDR3 coding sequence is TGTGCCAGCAGTTACGGAGGTTCACGGGCCTACGAGCAGTACTTC. Its translation is CASSYGGSRAYEQYF.